This T cell receptor beta chain derives from a study of T cell clones after liver transplantation. Study as a whole: Patients counted as tolerant after at least one year off all immunosuppression, enzymes not exceeding twice normal. Findings of the study overall: In most of the 8 subjects, circulating graft-donor-reactive CD4 TCRbeta sequences fell significantly after transplant. Migration into the graft, not deletion, may explain lost graft donor-reactive T cells. Post-transplant time points were not standardized, so conclusions are preliminary.

TCRdb's copy holds only in-frame clones and misses some; the assay was immunoSEQ multiplex PCR. Altogether about 51,000 clones are present, 85% to 90% being singletons, with the ten largest covering around 14%. The germline gives CDR1 SGDLS, CDR2 YYNGEE. This CDR3 spans 14 amino acids. Trimming took off 0 bases at V and 0 bases at J, with 6 bases between the two ends. Notes on this clone: Its specificity is not known. Other DNA sequences of this sample code for an identical CDR3.

The J gene is TRBJ1-1, the V gene TRBV9; D gene ambiguous. This TCR derives from a human patient who received a liver transplant. The graft donor may be the source of some T cells. This specimen consisted of CD8+ T cells from blood, obtained 12 months after liver transplant. The CDR3 coding sequence is TGTGCCAGCAGCGTAGCGGGGATGAACACTGAAGCTTTCTTT. Protein: CASSVAGMNTEAFF.